The 12 T cell receptor beta chains given below trace back to one sample, sequenced in a study of cytomegalovirus exposure and HLA in healthy donors (dated by TCRdb to about 2017). Library preparation was by the immunoSEQ multiplex PCR assay. The multiplex PCR relied on a mix of 60 forward primers for TCR Vbeta segments and 13 reverse primers for TCR Jbeta segments. The clones in this table, taken by TCRdb from immuneACCESS, are in-frame only. Not every clone is retained; where verified, under half of the shortfall comes from an unresolved V gene, and the cause of the rest is unknown. The table for this sample lists 90,000 to 120,000 clones; around 80% of them were counted only once. About 3% of the sample rests with the top ten. The sample consisted of PBMCs. These receptors were taken from a woman in her thirties or forties in good health and CMV-seronegative.

The chain combines TRBV9 with TRBJ2-2, with D tentatively TRBD2 (5 bases). The CDR3 has 14 amino acids. Germline V gene sequence: CDR1 SGDLS, CDR2 YYNGEE. V was clipped by 0 bases and J by 4 bases, with 7 bases between them. DNA for the CDR3: TGTGCCAGCAGCGTAGCGGGAATCACCGGGGAGCTGTTTTTT. It yields the protein CASSVAGITGELFF.

The gene calls are TRBV5-6 and TRBJ1-5; possible D gene TRBD1, 5 bases. The V gene's germline CDR1 is SGHDT and CDR2 YYEEEE. V was pared by 0 bases and J by 1 base, with 11 bases between. This CDR3 comprises 16 residues. CDR3 loop: CASSLGVRASNQPQHF. The CDR3 bases are TGTGCCAGCAGCTTGGGGGTCAGGGCCAGCAATCAGCCCCAGCATTTT.

This clone has just one count. The chain carries TRBV7-2 and TRBJ1-1, with D unresolved. Trimming pared 5 bases from V and 6 bases from J, leaving 10 bases between. CDR1 and CDR2 from the germline V gene are SGHTA and FQGNSA. This CDR3 has 12 amino acids. The CDR3, as DNA: TGTGCCAGCAGCGCGATAGACTCTGAAGCTTTCTTT. Its protein product is CASSAIDSEAFF. The whole variable domain, remainder taken from reference TRBV7-2 and TRBJ1-1, is GAGVSQSPSNKVTEKGKDVELRCDPISGHTALYWYRQSLGQGLEFLIYFQGNSAPDKSGLPSDRFSAERTGGSVSTLTIQRTQQEDSAVYLCASSAIDSEAFFGQGTRLTVV.

The rearrangement joins TRBV5-1 to TRBJ2-3; D is unresolved. The germline V gene encodes CDR1 SGHRS and CDR2 YFSETQ. The CDR3 runs 11 residues. Trimming removed 0 bases at V and 6 bases at J, with 2 bases between. CDR3 loop: CASSLADTQYF. CDR3 sequence (DNA): TGCGCCAGCAGCTTGGCGGATACGCAGTATTTT.

The chain joins TRBV7-8 to TRBJ1-1; the match to TRBD1 covers 10 bases. The trim removed 4 bases at V and 5 bases at J, leaving 7 bases unmatched. Germline loops: CDR1 SGHVS, CDR2 FQNEAQ. The CDR3 runs 15 residues. The CDR3 here is CASSSRGTGVTEAFF. The CDR3 region has the DNA TGTGCCAGCAGCTCAAGGGGGACAGGGGTAACTGAAGCTTTCTTT.

This clone has just a few counts. The CDR3 protein is CASSPRGQHSYEQYF. The CDR3, as DNA: TGTGCCAGCAGCCCTCGCGGACAACACTCCTACGAGCAGTACTTC. The J gene is TRBJ2-7, the V gene TRBV7-8; a weak D match, TRBD1 (5 bases). Germline V CDR1 and CDR2: SGHVS, FQNEAQ. CDR3 length: 15 amino acids. V gave up 5 bases and J gave up 0 bases, with 14 bases separating them.

The CDR3 DNA follows: TGTGCCAGCAGCTCCCCGGACAGGGGCGGCACCGGGGAGCTGTTTTTT. Residues: CASSSPDRGGTGELFF. The rearrangement joins TRBV6-6 to TRBJ2-2; 9 bases are a match to TRBD1. From germline, CDR1 is MNHNY and CDR2 SVGAGI (reference sequence). The CDR3 runs 16 residues. V shed 6 bases, J shed 4 bases, and the junction held 9 bases outside the gene matches.

The DNA of the CDR3 is TGTGCCAGCAGTGCCGGGAATAGCAATCAGCCCCAGCATTTT. Translated, it gives CASSAGNSNQPQHF. The chain couples TRBV6-1 to TRBJ1-5; D is unclear. V shed 4 bases and J shed 0 bases, with 7 bases lying between them. Per the germline V gene, CDR1 is MNHNS and CDR2 is SASEGT. The CDR3 extends over 14 amino acids.

This chain connects TRBV28 to TRBJ1-3; the D is unclear. Trimming left V 2 bases short and J 0 bases short, with 5 bases between. Germline V gene sequence: CDR1 MDHEN, CDR2 SYDVKM. This CDR3 is 14 amino acids long. The CDR3 spells CASSLTSSGNTIYF. Here the CDR3 DNA reads TGTGCCAGCAGTTTAACCAGCTCTGGAAACACCATATATTTT.

V is TRBV15 and J is TRBJ2-2; 9 bases align to TRBD1. In germline, CDR1 is LNHNV, CDR2 YYDKDF (reference sequence). CDR3 size: 14 residues. V shed 6 bases and J 8 bases; nucleotides not matched to a gene: 7. CDR3 in DNA: TGTGCCACCAGAAGGGACAGGGTAGGGGGGGAGCTGTTTTTT. Amino acids: CATRRDRVGGELFF.

This sequence joins TRBV9 and TRBJ2-3, with TRBD2 matching over 11 bases. In germline, CDR1 is SGDLS, CDR2 YYNGEE. V lost 2 bases and J lost 6; bases outside the gene matches: 11. The CDR3 has 17 residues. CDR3 bases: TGTGCCAGCAGCGTGGCCTCGTCTAGCGGGGGGTTCGATACGCAGTATTTT. Protein sequence: CASSVASSSGGFDTQYF. The variable domain in full, completed from reference TRBV9 and TRBJ2-3, reads DSGVTQTPKHLITATGQRVTLRCSPRSGDLSVYWYQQSLDQGLQFLIQYYNGEERAKGNILERFSAQQFPDLHSELNLSSLELGDSALYFCASSVASSSGGFDTQYFGPGTRLTVL.

This chain links TRBV6-5 with TRBJ1-2; D might be TRBD1 (6 bases). The V and J ends lost 5 bases and 3 bases respectively, with 13 bases between them. Germline-derived CDR1 and CDR2 are MNHEY and SVGAGI. CDR3 length: 14 residues. CDR3 loop: CASSEQGTDYGYTF. The CDR3 nucleotides are TGTGCCAGCAGTGAACAGGGAACGGACTATGGCTACACCTTC.